A single T cell receptor beta chain is shown here with its context. Its antigen is unknown. The PCR used 60 Vbeta and 13 Jbeta primers. Measured with immunoSEQ multiplex PCR; TCRdb has only the in-frame clones, and not every one. Of around 65,000 clones in the sample, 85% are singletons; the top ten hold 9.5% to 12%. V gave up 8 bases and J gave up 3 bases; unmatched junction bases: 2. The germline gives CDR1 MDHEN, CDR2 SYDVKM. This CDR3 region has 12 residues. This entry comes from a study of cytomegalovirus exposure and HLA in healthy donors. General observations from the study: According to a later analysis, donors in an Asian-associated ancestry cluster reportedly had fewer N-insertions than the approximately 620-donor mean. Specific recognition of CMV antigens was confirmed in vitro for a few chains (all CMV-associated). The study flagged about 160 TCR beta chains as cytomegalovirus-associated. Within an earlier analysis, most TCR beta V segments proved productive either about 87% or about 30% of the time.

Material: PBMCs. The receptor comes from a female donor in good health and CMV-seronegative. The rearrangement joins TRBV28 to TRBJ2-7, with 9 bases identical to TRBD1. The CDR3 region has the DNA TGTGCCAGCCGGGACAGGGTCTACGAGCAGTACTTC. This gives the protein CASRDRVYEQYF. Combining the CDR3 with reference TRBV28 and TRBJ2-7 gives the whole variable domain DVKVTQSSRYLVKRTGEKVFLECVQDMDHENMFWYRQDPGLGLRLIYFSYDVKMKEKGDIPEGYSVSREKKERFSLILESASTNQTSMYLCASRDRVYEQYFGPGTRLTVT.